These T cell receptor beta chains were read from a single sample in a study of regulatory T cells in long-lasting Graves disease. Via MiXCR, TCRdb re-called the multiplex PCR reads, giving one row per CDR3 protein. The table lists some 280,000 distinct CDR3 sequences, 22% of them singletons. Sequencing was performed on peripheral blood mononuclear cells (PBMCs), taken when the disease was refractory, from a patient treated with antithyroid drugs. The receptor source for this set is a female donor with Graves disease. Both conserved end residues are part of each CDR3. The D gene is left open where the match is weak. Size tells how often a clone was seen (once, few, many) or the class of an expanded clone, and some rows leave it out.

V gene,J gene,clone size,D gene,CDR3 protein,CDR3 DNA
TRBV3-1,TRBJ1-6,few,-,CASSAQKSSYNSPLHF,TGTGCCAGCAGCGCCCAGAAGAGCTCCTATAATTCACCCCTCCACTTT
TRBV29-1,TRBJ2-5,many,-,CSAALPQETQYF,TGCAGCGCCGCCCTACCCCAAGAGACCCAGTACTTC
TRBV7-6,TRBJ1-1,-,-,CASTLPGAVNTEAFF,TGTGCCAGCACCCTCCCGGGGGCGGTGAACACTGAAGCTTTCTTT
TRBV6-5,TRBJ1-4,many,-,CASSYSKGEKLFF,TGTGCCAGCAGTTACTCGAAGGGTGAAAAACTGTTTTTT
TRBV19,TRBJ2-4,-,-,CASSLQEENIQYF,TGTGCCAGTAGTCTGCAGGAAGAAAACATTCAGTACTTC
TRBV6-1,TRBJ2-7,few,TRBD1,CASSQTGNPYEQYF,TGTGCCAGCAGTCAGACAGGGAACCCCTACGAGCAGTACTTC
TRBV7-9,TRBJ2-1,many,TRBD2,CASSSLSGRGYNEQFF,TGTGCCAGCAGCTCCCTTAGCGGGAGAGGGTACAATGAGCAGTTCTTC
TRBV29-1,TRBJ2-5,many,-,CSVVADQETQYF,TGCAGCGTTGTAGCAGATCAAGAGACCCAGTACTTC
TRBV29-1,TRBJ2-2,few,-,CSALTPTGETNTGELFF,TGCAGCGCCCTTACGCCGACAGGCGAAACCAACACCGGGGAGCTGTTTTTT
TRBV11-3,TRBJ2-7,many,-,CASSKGAYGNEQYF,TGTGCCAGCAGTAAGGGCGCCTATGGGAACGAGCAGTACTTC
TRBV7-2,TRBJ2-5,-,TRBD2,CASSEGLAGERGETQYF,TGTGCCAGCAGCGAAGGACTAGCGGGAGAGCGGGGCGAGACCCAGTACTTC